What follows are 5 T cell receptor beta chains derived from one specimen sequenced in a study of OX40 agonist ivuxolimab in advanced cancers. Profiled with immunoSEQ multiplex PCR; TCRdb holds only in-frame clones, not every one. The data hold tens of thousands of clones, with 84% observed a single time. Here the sequenced sample was CD4+ or CD8+ T cells sorted from blood, taken in a trial of the OX40 agonist ivuxolimab. All receptors derive from an adult with an advanced solid tumor such as melanoma, head and neck, liver or kidney cancer.

J is TRBJ1-4 and V is TRBV5-6; D not resolved. The CDR3 sequence is 12 residues long. The V end lost 3 bases, the J end lost 8 bases, and 8 bases lay between the germline ends. CDR1 is SGHDT, CDR2 YYEEEE, per germline. CDR3 loop: CASSSRTEKLFF. In nucleotides, the CDR3 is TGTGCCAGCAGCTCTCGAACCGAAAAACTGTTTTTT.

The chain recombines TRBV14 with TRBJ2-1, with 12 nucleotides matching TRBD2. J was trimmed by 5 bases and V by 5 bases; bases with no gene match: 4. Looked up from germline, CDR1 is SGHDN and CDR2 is FVKESK. The CDR3 loop spans 15 amino acids. CDR3 bases: TGTGCCAGCAGCTCTAGCGGGGGGGCCCACAATGAGCAGTTCTTC. This sequence encodes CASSSSGGAHNEQFF. The whole variable domain, remainder taken from reference TRBV14 and TRBJ2-1, is EAGVTQFPSHSVIEKGQTVTLRCDPISGHDNLYWYRRVMGKEIKFLLHFVKESKQDESGMPNNRFLAERTGGTYSTLKVQPAELEDSGVYFCASSSSGGAHNEQFFGPGTRLTVL.

This sequence joins TRBV25-1 and TRBJ1-3, with TRBD1 as a possible D gene (5 bases). The germline CDR1 and CDR2 sequences are MGHDK and SYGVNS. There are 11 residues in the CDR3. V was clipped by 6 bases and J by 8 bases, with 8 bases between them. The CDR3 coding sequence is TGTGCCAGCAGCCAGGGATACACCATATATTTT. It translates to CASSQGYTIYF.

The chain has TRBV6-5 and TRBJ1-3; D is undetermined. The CDR3 extends over 13 amino acids. The V end lost 0 bases, the J end lost 4 bases, and 4 bases lay between the germline ends. Germline CDR1 MNHEY, CDR2 SVGAGI. DNA of the CDR3: TGTGCCAGCAGTTACTCGAGGGGAAACACCATATATTTT. Protein: CASSYSRGNTIYF.

The V call is TRBV11-2, the J call TRBJ2-4, with 13 nucleotides matching TRBD2. Germline V gives CDR1 SGHAT, CDR2 FQNNGV. V trimming: 4 bases; J trimming: 8 bases; junction bases outside the gene matches: 8. This CDR3 has 16 amino acids. CDR3 in DNA: TGTGCCAGCAGCTGGACTAGCGGGGGCCCCGCGGACATTCAGTACTTC. Protein product: CASSWTSGGPADIQYF.